A single sample gave rise to the 2 T cell receptor beta chains below, sequenced in a study of blood T cells in healthy people across ages. A second PCR, run for roughly 7 to 12 cycles, used a sample-barcoded 5' primer plus a J-beta primer mix. TCRdb reanalysed the 5' RACE reads using MiXCR and keeps one entry per CDR3 protein. This table holds approximately 780,000 distinct CDR3 sequences, roughly 25% found once. These same data were also listed under a study on T cells of mothers and their children.

Material: blood. The receptors derive from a boy between 10 and 17 years old in good health.

The gene calls are TRBV30 and TRBJ1-5; no firm D call. Between the trimmed V and J ends, which lost 2 bases and 4 bases, there was a span of 9 bases. CDR3 length: 13 residues. The germline CDR1 and CDR2 sequences are GTSNPN and SVGIG (reference sequence). The DNA of the CDR3 is TGTGCCTGGAGTAATGGGGATAATCAGCCCCAGCATTTT. It translates to CAWSNGDNQPQHF.

In regard to this clonotype: Germline and junction disagree at one end, which may indicate a read error. The V call is TRBV7-2, the J call TRBJ2-7; no definite D call. The germline gives CDR1 SGHTA, CDR2 FQGNSA. The CDR3 spans 13 residues. The CDR3 DNA is TGTGCCAGCGGCTTAGCAAATACCGGCGAGCAGTACTTC. This translates into CASGLANTGEQYF.